Shown below are 24 T cell receptor beta chains from a single sample sequenced in a study of Graves' ophthalmopathy and Graves' hyperthyroidism. The sequenced template was RNA, covering the TCR beta CDR3 region. Investigators did first-round RT-PCR with HTBI primers, then second-round multiplex PCR. TCRdb processed the multiplex PCR reads anew with MiXCR; each CDR3 protein has one entry. The sample carries about 400,000 distinct CDR3 sequences, around 20% recorded once. The source material was peripheral blood. These receptors were obtained from a young woman with Graves' ophthalmopathy.

This clonotype came up many times. This chain uses TRBV6-1 with TRBJ2-2; D not resolved. CDR3 length: 14 amino acids. Per the germline V gene, CDR1 is MNHNS and CDR2 is SASEGT. V was pared by 7 bases and J by 0 bases, with 9 bases between. The CDR3 sequence: CASMNAANTGELFF. The CDR3 DNA reads TGTGCCAGCATGAACGCCGCGAACACCGGGGAGCTGTTTTTT.

This clonotype was seen repeatedly, ten times or more. The rearrangement joins TRBV28 to TRBJ2-5, with D tentatively TRBD1 or TRBD2 (5 bases each). Trimming stripped 8 bases from V and 4 bases from J, with 11 bases between. Germline CDR1 MDHEN, CDR2 SYDVKM. The CDR3 is 12 residues long. The CDR3 region has the DNA TGTGCCAGCCTCACTAGGGGAGAGACCCAGTACTTC. Its protein is CASLTRGETQYF.

This clonotype was detected many times. The chain couples TRBV20-1 to TRBJ2-7; D gene unclear. Deletions cut 6 bases from V and 6 bases from J, with 21 bases between. CDR3 size: 14 residues. Germline CDR1 DFQATT, CDR2 SNEGSKA (reference sequence). CDR3 sequence: CSALLERLLSEQYF. The CDR3 nucleotides are TGCAGTGCCCTCCTGGAGCGTCTCCTCTCCGAGCAGTACTTC.

This clonotype showed up many times. The rearrangement joins TRBV30 to TRBJ1-1; no reliable D call. The CDR3 runs to 13 residues. The V end lost 2 bases, the J end lost 0 bases, and 7 bases lay between the germline ends. Looked up from germline, CDR1 is GTSNPN and CDR2 is SVGIG (reference sequence). The CDR3 DNA is TGTGCCTGGAGTAAAGGGCTGAACACTGAAGCTTTCTTT. Translating it yields CAWSKGLNTEAFF.

The sample holds many counts of this clonotype. The chain couples TRBV20-1 to TRBJ2-7, with D unclear. The CDR3 length is 13 residues. The ends were cut back, 1 base at V and 0 bases at J, with 7 bases in the middle. Germline CDR1 and CDR2: DFQATT and SNEGSKA (reference sequence). The CDR3, as DNA: TGCAGTGCTAGAGCCCTGGACTCCTACGAGCAGTACTTC. It specifies CSARALDSYEQYF.

This clonotype was observed a few times. The rearrangement links TRBV20-1 to TRBJ2-2; TRBD2 aligns across 7 bases. This CDR3 contains 13 residues. Trimming took 5 bases from V and 5 from J; bases not matched to a gene: 5. Germline lookup yields CDR1 DFQATT and CDR2 SNEGSKA (reference sequence). CDR3 loop: CSAGGGLTGELFF. Here the CDR3 DNA reads TGCAGTGCTGGGGGGGGGTTGACCGGGGAGCTGTTTTTT.

This clonotype was counted at least ten times. The rearrangement joins TRBV11-2 to TRBJ2-5; D perhaps matches TRBD1 (6 bases). Trimming took 4 bases from V and 4 from J, leaving 19 bases between them. Germline CDR1 SGHAT, CDR2 FQNNGV. The CDR3 sequence is 16 residues long. The CDR3 protein is CASSSAGTFPRETQYF. CDR3 bases: TGTGCCAGCAGCTCAGCCGGGACATTTCCGCGAGAGACCCAGTACTTC.

V usage is TRBV6-2 or TRBV6-3 and J usage is TRBJ2-7, with D unresolved. V lost 6 bases and J 6 bases, leaving 18 bases between the germline ends. This CDR3 has 14 amino acids. Per germline, CDR1 MNHEY and CDR2 SVGEGT. The CDR3 DNA reads as TGTGCCAGCAGAGATTCGACTGCTTGGGGCGAGCAGTACTTC. It translates to CASRDSTAWGEQYF.

This clonotype has ten or more counts. V usage is TRBV29-1 and J usage is TRBJ2-7; D gene uncertain. Germline V gene sequence: CDR1 SQVTM, CDR2 ANQGSEA. CDR3 length: 12 amino acids. V dropped 4 bases and J dropped 1 base, with 8 bases sitting between them. The DNA of the CDR3 is TGCAGCGTTGTAGGGATGTCCTACGAGCAGTACTTC. Protein product: CSVVGMSYEQYF.

In its sample, this clonotype was seen many times. The rearrangement joins TRBV2 to TRBJ2-7; the match to TRBD1 covers 9 bases. Germline assignment: CDR1 SNHLY and CDR2 FYNNEI. This CDR3 comprises 13 residues. V shed 7 bases and J 6 bases; nucleotides not matched to a gene: 7. In DNA form, the CDR3 reads TGTGCCAGCACCGGGACAGGGTCTGCCGAGCAGTACTTC. Its protein product is CASTGTGSAEQYF.

The chain carries TRBV12-3 or TRBV12-4 and TRBJ1-1; D uncertain. With 3 bases removed from V and 1 base from J, the gap between germline ends came to 9 bases. The CDR3 consists of 14 residues. CDR3 sequence (DNA): TGTGCCAGCAGTTTCCGGCGGCAGAACACTGAAGCTTTCTTT. Translation gives CASSFRRQNTEAFF.

This clonotype was observed many times. This chain uses TRBV11-2 with TRBJ1-1; D ambiguous. CDR3 size: 14 residues. V shed 5 bases and J shed 6 bases, with 16 bases lying between them. Germline CDR1 and CDR2: SGHAT and FQNNGV. CDR3 bases: TGTGCCAGCAGCCAGATCAGGACGGCGGCTGAAGCTTTCTTT. It codes for CASSQIRTAAEAFF.

This clonotype was detected many times. The chain is built from TRBV13 and TRBJ2-5; D is undetermined. V dropped 3 bases and J dropped 2 bases, with 16 bases sitting between them. Germline V gene data show CDR1 as PRHDT and CDR2 as FYEKMQ (reference sequence). This CDR3 comprises 16 residues. The CDR3 here is CASSLVGSTTQETQYF. CDR3 coding DNA: TGTGCCAGCAGCTTGGTGGGGTCTACGACACAAGAGACCCAGTACTTC. The variable domain in full, completed from reference TRBV13 and TRBJ2-5, reads AAGVIQSPRHLIKEKRETATLKCYPIPRHDTVYWYQQGPGQDPQFLISFYEKMQSDKGSIPDRFSAQQFSDYHSELNMSSLELGDSALYFCASSLVGSTTQETQYFGPGTRLLVL.

CDR3 sequence reads: CASSYGPAGFGLQPQHF. In DNA form, the CDR3 reads TGTGCCAGCAGTTATGGCCCCGCAGGGTTTGGCCTTCAGCCCCAGCATTTT. The chain carries TRBV12-3 or TRBV12-4 and TRBJ1-5; D might be TRBD1 (5 bases). This CDR3 has 17 amino acids. Trimming removed 4 bases from V and 6 bases from J, with 22 bases in between.

The CDR3 DNA follows: TGTGCCAGCAGTTTACCCGGACAGGTTGGGAACACTGAAGCTTTCTTT. This translates into CASSLPGQVGNTEAFF. The chain recombines TRBV12-3 or TRBV12-4 with TRBJ1-1; 7 nucleotides agree with TRBD1. V lost 2 bases, J lost 1 base, and 7 bases stayed unmatched. The CDR3 sequence is 16 residues long.

This clonotype has a count of ten or more. The V gene is TRBV19, the J gene TRBJ1-2, with no clear D. The germline V gene has CDR1 LNHDA and CDR2 SQIVND (reference sequence). The CDR3 contains 15 residues. V was trimmed by 10 bases and J by 1 base, leaving 19 bases between them. CDR3 protein: CATSRSESYNYGYTF. The CDR3 DNA is TGTGCCACGTCCCGGTCGGAAAGTTATAACTATGGCTACACCTTC.

The gene calls are TRBV6-5 and TRBJ2-7; TRBD2 agrees at 7 bases. The CDR3 sequence is 16 residues long. CDR1 is MNHEY, CDR2 SVGAGI, per germline. J gave up 4 bases and V 0 bases, and 9 bases lay outside the gene matches. The CDR3 DNA is TGTGCCAGCAGTTACTCTGAGGGGAGGGTAGGGTACGAGCAGTACTTC. Translated, it gives CASSYSEGRVGYEQYF.

This clonotype was seen at least ten times. The chain uses TRBV7-9 and TRBJ2-5; 8 nucleotides match TRBD1. Germline loops: CDR1 SEHNR, CDR2 FQNEAQ (reference sequence). V lost 4 bases to trimming and J lost 5 bases; unmatched junction nucleotides: 12. The CDR3 consists of 16 residues. CDR3 in amino acids: CASSSARQGRKETQYF. CDR3 DNA: TGTGCCAGCAGCTCCGCACGACAGGGGCGAAAGGAGACCCAGTACTTC.

This clonotype was seen many times. The V call is TRBV28, the J call TRBJ2-7; 9 nucleotides line up with TRBD1. The ends lost 6 bases at V and 1 base at J; junction bases unmatched: 4. CDR1 and CDR2 (germline): MDHEN, SYDVKM. The CDR3 is 14 amino acids. The CDR3 here is CASRDRGESYEQYF. The CDR3 DNA is TGTGCCAGCAGAGACAGGGGGGAGTCCTACGAGCAGTACTTC.

This clonotype came up many times. The chain couples TRBV5-1 to TRBJ2-2; no definite D call. CDR3 size: 15 residues. V shed 3 bases and J shed 1 base, with 10 bases lying between them. Germline-derived CDR1 and CDR2 are SGHRS and YFSETQ. CDR3 in DNA: TGCGCCAGCAGCTCCTCTACATGGAACACCGGGGAGCTGTTTTTT. The encoded protein is CASSSSTWNTGELFF.

The chain joins TRBV28 to TRBJ1-1; D remains unclear. The ends were cut back, 3 bases at V and 4 bases at J, with 6 bases in the middle. Germline V gene data show CDR1 as MDHEN and CDR2 as SYDVKM. The CDR3 is made up of 12 amino acids. The CDR3 sequence is CASSLMSTEAFF. CDR3 nucleotide sequence: TGTGCCAGCAGTTTGATGTCCACTGAAGCTTTCTTT. Looking up the rest from reference TRBV28 and TRBJ1-1 gives the full variable domain: DVKVTQSSRYLVKRTGEKVFLECVQDMDHENMFWYRQDPGLGLRLIYFSYDVKMKEKGDIPEGYSVSREKKERFSLILESASTNQTSMYLCASSLMSTEAFFGQGTRLTVV.

This chain links TRBV7-3 with TRBJ2-2, with no clear D. The CDR3 extends over 13 amino acids. The germline V gene encodes CDR1 SGHTA and CDR2 FQGTGA. V lost 5 bases, J lost 6 bases, and 10 bases lay in between. The CDR3 nucleotides read TGTGCCAGCAGCCAATTGGAACCCGGGGAGCTGTTTTTT. Amino acid sequence: CASSQLEPGELFF.

The chain links TRBV10-3 to TRBJ2-5, with D hard to call. V shed 4 bases and J shed 1 base, with 22 bases lying between them. Germline V gene lookup returns CDR1 ENHRY and CDR2 SYGVKD. The CDR3 spans 18 residues. The CDR3 region is CAISGTGSISAVQETQYF. DNA of the CDR3: TGTGCCATCAGTGGGACGGGCTCCATCTCGGCGGTCCAAGAGACCCAGTACTTC.

At least ten counts were recorded for this clonotype. The rearrangement joins TRBV6-1 to TRBJ2-5; 9 bases fit TRBD1. V was clipped by 6 bases and J by 5 bases; unmatched bases: 7. The CDR3 sequence is 14 residues long. In germline, CDR1 is MNHNS, CDR2 SASEGT. This chain's CDR3 is CASSSRQGGETQYF. In DNA, the CDR3 is TGTGCCAGCAGCTCCCGACAGGGGGGCGAGACCCAGTACTTC.